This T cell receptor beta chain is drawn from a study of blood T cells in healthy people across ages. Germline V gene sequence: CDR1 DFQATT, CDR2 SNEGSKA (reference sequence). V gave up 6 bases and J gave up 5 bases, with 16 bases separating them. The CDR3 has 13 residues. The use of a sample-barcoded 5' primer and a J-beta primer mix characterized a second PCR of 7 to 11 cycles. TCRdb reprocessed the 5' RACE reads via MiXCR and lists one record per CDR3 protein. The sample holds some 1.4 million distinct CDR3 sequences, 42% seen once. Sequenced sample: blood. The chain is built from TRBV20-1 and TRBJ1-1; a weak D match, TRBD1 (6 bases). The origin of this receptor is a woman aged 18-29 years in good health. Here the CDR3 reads CSAAGQSGTEAFF. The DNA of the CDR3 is TGCAGTGCGGCGGGACAATCTGGAACTGAAGCTTTCTTT.